The rows below give T cell receptor beta chains drawn from one sample of a study of T cells after yellow fever vaccination. TCRdb re-analysed the 5' RACE reads in MiXCR, keeping a single row per CDR3 protein. Among about 220,000 distinct CDR3 sequences listed, roughly 3% were seen once. This material consisted of CD4+ T cells sorted from PBMCs, taken 10 days after the yellow fever booster vaccination. The receptors here all came from a man aged 18 to 35 who received the YFV17D yellow fever vaccine. The CDR3 runs from the conserved cysteine through the conserved F or W. The order of the fields is J gene, D gene, V gene, clone size, CDR3 protein, CDR3 DNA. D genes are given only for firm matches. Clone size is stated in some rows and not others, as once, few, many or a class when expanded.

J: TRBJ1-1; D: NA; V: TRBV7-2; size: many; CDR3: CASSVGQNTEAFF; DNA: TGTGCCAGCAGCGTAGGACAGAACACTGAAGCTTTCTTT
J: TRBJ1-1; D: NA; V: TRBV12-3/TRBV12-4; size: many; CDR3: CASSLMTAPEAFF; DNA: TGTGCCAGCAGTCTAATGACTGCGCCTGAAGCTTTCTTT
J: TRBJ1-1; D: TRBD1; V: TRBV6-2/TRBV6-3; size: NA; CDR3: CASILPGQGAGTEAFF; DNA: TGTGCCAGCATATTACCGGGACAGGGGGCCGGGACTGAAGCTTTCTTT
J: TRBJ1-2; D: NA; V: TRBV12-3/TRBV12-4; size: NA; CDR3: CASSRNSRGTNNYGYTF; DNA: TGTGCCAGCAGTCGTAACTCCCGCGGGACCAACAACTATGGCTACACCTTC
J: TRBJ2-7; D: NA; V: TRBV7-2; size: many; CDR3: CASSRRLIEGEQYF; DNA: TGTGCCAGCAGCCGCCGACTCATTGAAGGCGAGCAGTACTTC
J: TRBJ1-1; D: NA; V: TRBV18; size: NA; CDR3: CASSPSPGVNTEAFF; DNA: TGTGCCAGCTCACCTTCGCCAGGGGTGAACACTGAAGCTTTCTTT
J: TRBJ1-4; D: NA; V: TRBV5-1; size: many; CDR3: CASSPIPGQKNEKLFF; DNA: TGCGCCAGCAGCCCGATCCCCGGACAGAAAAATGAAAAACTGTTTTTT
J: TRBJ1-4; D: TRBD1; V: TRBV5-1; size: NA; CDR3: CASSGGSRGTNEKLFF; DNA: TGCGCCAGCAGCGGCGGGTCCAGGGGGACTAATGAAAAACTGTTTTTT
J: TRBJ2-1; D: NA; V: TRBV7-3; size: few; CDR3: CASSLRGVWGYEQFF; DNA: TGTGCCAGCAGCTTAAGGGGGGTTTGGGGCTATGAGCAGTTCTTC
J: TRBJ1-1; D: TRBD1; V: TRBV27; size: many; CDR3: CASSFYRGRAEAFF; DNA: TGTGCCAGCAGTTTTTACAGGGGAAGGGCTGAAGCTTTCTTT
J: TRBJ1-1; D: NA; V: TRBV21-1; size: few; CDR3: CASSKAFDSYRGTEAFF; DNA: TGTGCCAGCAGCAAGGCATTCGACAGCTATAGGGGCACTGAAGCTTTCTTT
J: TRBJ2-2; D: NA; V: TRBV3-1; size: few; CDR3: CASSQVTSVGGELFF; DNA: TGTGCCAGCAGCCAAGTAACAAGCGTGGGCGGGGAGCTGTTTTTT
J: TRBJ2-3; D: NA; V: TRBV4-1; size: few; CDR3: CASSQQGRDTQYF; DNA: TGCGCCAGCAGCCAACAGGGGCGGGATACGCAGTATTTT
J: TRBJ1-1; D: NA; V: TRBV7-9; size: many; CDR3: CASSFGGVLNTEAFF; DNA: TGTGCCAGCAGCTTTGGCGGGGTATTGAACACTGAAGCTTTCTTT
J: TRBJ2-6; D: TRBD2; V: TRBV30; size: many; CDR3: CARDYTNSGANVLTF; DNA: TGTGCCAGGGACTACACAAACTCTGGGGCCAACGTCCTGACTTTC
J: TRBJ1-2; D: TRBD1; V: TRBV7-2; size: many; CDR3: CASSPTGALYGYTF; DNA: TGTGCCAGCAGCCCTACAGGGGCCCTCTATGGCTACACCTTC
J: TRBJ1-5; D: TRBD1; V: TRBV2; size: few; CDR3: CASTLDRAHQPQHF; DNA: TGTGCCAGCACACTGGACAGGGCCCATCAGCCCCAGCATTTT
J: TRBJ2-3; D: TRBD2; V: TRBV20-1; size: many; CDR3: CSAPQLAGAYGDTQYF; DNA: TGCAGTGCTCCCCAACTAGCGGGGGCGTACGGGGATACGCAGTATTTT
J: TRBJ2-3; D: NA; V: TRBV10-3; size: many; CDR3: CAISESMHSDTQYF; DNA: TGTGCCATCAGTGAGTCGATGCATTCAGATACGCAGTATTTT
J: TRBJ2-3; D: TRBD1; V: TRBV5-1; size: many; CDR3: CASSFSGGMTDTQYF; DNA: TGCGCCAGCAGCTTCTCAGGGGGCATGACAGATACGCAGTATTTT
J: TRBJ2-3; D: TRBD2; V: TRBV4-3; size: many; CDR3: CASSQAPRTSGGVTDTQYF; DNA: TGCGCCAGCAGCCAAGCCCCCCGGACTAGCGGGGGAGTAACAGATACGCAGTATTTT
J: TRBJ2-7; D: NA; V: TRBV18; size: few; CDR3: CASSPRAVREQYF; DNA: TGTGCCAGCTCACCACGGGCGGTACGGGAGCAGTACTTC
J: TRBJ2-2; D: TRBD2; V: TRBV6-2/TRBV6-3; size: many; CDR3: CASSPPAGETGELFF; DNA: TGTGCCAGCAGTCCCCCAGCGGGGGAAACCGGGGAGCTGTTTTTT
J: TRBJ2-1; D: TRBD1; V: TRBV7-3; size: many; CDR3: CASSLTTGTVEQFF; DNA: TGTGCCAGCAGCTTAACCACTGGGACAGTGGAGCAGTTCTTC
J: TRBJ2-5; D: NA; V: TRBV7-9; size: many; CDR3: CASSLVPGTETQYF; DNA: TGTGCCAGCAGCTTAGTTCCAGGGACCGAGACCCAGTACTTC
J: TRBJ2-1; D: NA; V: TRBV20-1; size: few; CDR3: CSASQGRGYLPDEQFF; DNA: TGCAGTGCTAGCCAGGGCAGGGGATACCTCCCTGATGAGCAGTTCTTC
J: TRBJ1-1; D: NA; V: TRBV18; size: many; CDR3: CASSHDRYEAFF; DNA: TGTGCCAGCTCACATGACAGATATGAAGCTTTCTTT
J: TRBJ1-5; D: NA; V: TRBV12-3/TRBV12-4; size: few; CDR3: CASSFLTGLQRGSNQPQHF; DNA: TGTGCCAGCAGTTTCCTCACCGGACTACAAAGGGGTAGCAATCAGCCCCAGCATTTT
J: TRBJ2-1; D: NA; V: TRBV5-1; size: few; CDR3: CASSSQGVSYNEQFF; DNA: TGCGCCAGCAGCTCCCAGGGAGTTTCCTACAATGAGCAGTTCTTC
J: TRBJ2-3; D: NA; V: TRBV5-1; size: many; CDR3: CASSIGDWGTDTQYF; DNA: TGCGCCAGCAGCATCGGGGATTGGGGGACAGATACGCAGTATTTT
J: TRBJ1-4; D: NA; V: TRBV6-5; size: many; CDR3: CASSYSGLRTEKLFF; DNA: TGTGCCAGCAGTTACTCCGGGCTTCGGACTGAAAAACTGTTTTTT
J: TRBJ1-1; D: NA; V: TRBV30; size: many; CDR3: CAWSPGGGLGTEAFF; DNA: TGTGCCTGGAGCCCCGGCGGGGGCCTGGGCACTGAAGCTTTCTTT
J: TRBJ2-5; D: NA; V: TRBV4-3; size: many; CDR3: CASSRAPGPQQETQYF; DNA: TGCGCCAGCAGCCGAGCTCCGGGACCGCAGCAAGAGACCCAGTACTTC
J: TRBJ2-2; D: NA; V: TRBV18; size: many; CDR3: CASSPPSSNTGELFF; DNA: TGTGCCAGCTCACCCCCGAGCAGCAACACCGGGGAGCTGTTTTTT
J: TRBJ2-3; D: TRBD2; V: TRBV29-1; size: many; CDR3: CSVRGGTDTQYF; DNA: TGCAGCGTTCGGGGGGGCACAGATACGCAGTATTTT
J: TRBJ2-3; D: NA; V: TRBV20-1; size: many; CDR3: CSARGVGDFADTQYF; DNA: TGCAGTGCTAGAGGGGTCGGGGATTTCGCAGATACGCAGTATTTT
J: TRBJ2-3; D: NA; V: TRBV20-1; size: many; CDR3: CSASSGFTDTQYF; DNA: TGCAGTGCTAGTTCCGGCTTCACAGATACGCAGTATTTT
J: TRBJ1-4; D: NA; V: TRBV12-3/TRBV12-4; size: NA; CDR3: CASSSGRHATNEKLFF; DNA: TGTGCCAGCAGTTCGGGTAGACACGCAACTAATGAAAAACTGTTTTTT
J: TRBJ1-1; D: NA; V: TRBV28; size: NA; CDR3: CASSSWTEAFF; DNA: TGTGCCAGCAGTTCGTGGACTGAAGCTTTCTTT
J: TRBJ2-2; D: NA; V: TRBV10-3; size: NA; CDR3: CAISESLGGAGTGELFF; DNA: TGTGCCATCAGTGAGTCTCTCGGCGGAGCGGGTACCGGGGAGCTGTTTTTT
J: TRBJ1-2; D: NA; V: TRBV7-9; size: many; CDR3: CASSRREGYGYTF; DNA: TGTGCCAGCAGCCGCCGGGAGGGCTATGGCTACACCTTC